The source of this T cell receptor (beta chain) is a study of blood T cell repertoires in COVID-19 (dated by TCRdb to 2018 to 2020). Concerning the study at large: Samples covering the acute and convalescent phases of COVID-19 were provided by collaborators in the United States, Italy and Spain. A freely available public database, intended as a resource for researchers studying the immune response to SARS-CoV-2, is where the repertoires were released. The dataset comprised deeply sampled blood TCRbeta repertoires from subjects exposed to, actively infected with, or recovered from COVID-19. The prospective study material was composed of cDNA or gDNA derived from T cells, B-cell-depleted T cells, or PBMCs. A de-identified subject ID, COVID-19 status, age in years and sex were almost always included in the sample metadata. HLA class I and class II types, where available, came from metadata supplied by the sample provider rather than from assay-based typing. The samples were drawn from the first 160 participants of the ongoing ImmuneRACE study and from some 1,300 subjects provided by 6 global collaborators.

In regard to this clone: The antigen it binds to is not known. The input lacks base qualities; no much larger clone sits a single base away.

Measured from the cysteine to the phenylalanine, the CDR3 is 14 residues long. Only CDR3 DNA is held: 42 bases, read in frame from base 1. The germline V end is reduced by 6 bases and the J end by 3 bases; junction bases left unmatched: 8. Taken from the germline V gene, the CDR1 and CDR2 loops are MDHEN and SYDVKM. Overall study outcomes, separate from this receptor: The quantity of clinical and demographic metadata differed by source and by participant and was supplied without curation.

Collaborating institutions collected whole blood in K2EDTA tubes following their own protocols. For TCRbeta analysis, collaborators shipped samples in one of three forms: frozen whole blood, isolated PBMCs, or DNA extracted from either of those sample types. TCRbeta CDR3 regions were amplified from genomic DNA using the immunoSEQ Assay, a bias-controlled multiplex PCR. The authors' pipeline ran thus. Within the assay, amplification of reference gene primers was used to estimate how many nucleated cells each sample contained. To quantify the absolute abundance of each unique TCRbeta CDR3 rearrangement, sequence reads were collapsed and filtered. Productive Simpson clonality was computed per sample as the square root of Simpson's diversity index over productive rearrangements. Entries here come from immuneACCESS through TCRdb and include only in-frame sequences with V and J called. Some clones fail to appear in such tables; in the studies checked, an unresolved V gene covers under half of the shortfall, and the cause of the remainder is unknown. V, J and clone size were drawn from that table, and D and trimming were deduced from the DNA. Recorded for this sample are some 120,000 clones; around two thirds of them occurred a single time. The ten largest clones add up to 2% to 2.5% of the sample.

The clonotype originates from a woman between 65 and 79 years old with acute or convalescent COVID-19. The rearranged chain carries TRBV28 and TRBJ2-7; TRBD1 matches 7 bases in the middle. Sequenced material: peripheral blood. The sequence in DNA is TGTGCCAGCAGCAAAGCCGGGACAGTCTACGAGCAGTACTTC. It translates as CASSKAGTVYEQYF.